This T cell receptor beta chain was captured in a study of blood T cell repertoires in COVID-19. Study information: Sources were T cells, B-cell-depleted T cells, or PBMCs; the material itself was cDNA or gDNA.

This CDR3 region has 16 residues. The V end lost 1 base, the J end lost 1 base, and 8 bases lay between the germline ends. Germline lookup yields CDR1 MGHRA and CDR2 YSYEKL. Measured with immunoSEQ multiplex PCR; TCRdb has only the in-frame clones, and not every one. The sample consists of 200,000 to 300,000 clones, approximately 88% of them appearing once. This clonotype originated in a human donor in a cohort sampled during active COVID-19. Sequencing used peripheral blood. The genes are TRBV4-1 and TRBJ1-6; D unresolved. The CDR3 spells CASSQGGRSYNSPLHF. The DNA for the CDR3 is TGCGCCAGCAGCCAAGGAGGGAGATCCTATAATTCACCCCTCCACTTT.